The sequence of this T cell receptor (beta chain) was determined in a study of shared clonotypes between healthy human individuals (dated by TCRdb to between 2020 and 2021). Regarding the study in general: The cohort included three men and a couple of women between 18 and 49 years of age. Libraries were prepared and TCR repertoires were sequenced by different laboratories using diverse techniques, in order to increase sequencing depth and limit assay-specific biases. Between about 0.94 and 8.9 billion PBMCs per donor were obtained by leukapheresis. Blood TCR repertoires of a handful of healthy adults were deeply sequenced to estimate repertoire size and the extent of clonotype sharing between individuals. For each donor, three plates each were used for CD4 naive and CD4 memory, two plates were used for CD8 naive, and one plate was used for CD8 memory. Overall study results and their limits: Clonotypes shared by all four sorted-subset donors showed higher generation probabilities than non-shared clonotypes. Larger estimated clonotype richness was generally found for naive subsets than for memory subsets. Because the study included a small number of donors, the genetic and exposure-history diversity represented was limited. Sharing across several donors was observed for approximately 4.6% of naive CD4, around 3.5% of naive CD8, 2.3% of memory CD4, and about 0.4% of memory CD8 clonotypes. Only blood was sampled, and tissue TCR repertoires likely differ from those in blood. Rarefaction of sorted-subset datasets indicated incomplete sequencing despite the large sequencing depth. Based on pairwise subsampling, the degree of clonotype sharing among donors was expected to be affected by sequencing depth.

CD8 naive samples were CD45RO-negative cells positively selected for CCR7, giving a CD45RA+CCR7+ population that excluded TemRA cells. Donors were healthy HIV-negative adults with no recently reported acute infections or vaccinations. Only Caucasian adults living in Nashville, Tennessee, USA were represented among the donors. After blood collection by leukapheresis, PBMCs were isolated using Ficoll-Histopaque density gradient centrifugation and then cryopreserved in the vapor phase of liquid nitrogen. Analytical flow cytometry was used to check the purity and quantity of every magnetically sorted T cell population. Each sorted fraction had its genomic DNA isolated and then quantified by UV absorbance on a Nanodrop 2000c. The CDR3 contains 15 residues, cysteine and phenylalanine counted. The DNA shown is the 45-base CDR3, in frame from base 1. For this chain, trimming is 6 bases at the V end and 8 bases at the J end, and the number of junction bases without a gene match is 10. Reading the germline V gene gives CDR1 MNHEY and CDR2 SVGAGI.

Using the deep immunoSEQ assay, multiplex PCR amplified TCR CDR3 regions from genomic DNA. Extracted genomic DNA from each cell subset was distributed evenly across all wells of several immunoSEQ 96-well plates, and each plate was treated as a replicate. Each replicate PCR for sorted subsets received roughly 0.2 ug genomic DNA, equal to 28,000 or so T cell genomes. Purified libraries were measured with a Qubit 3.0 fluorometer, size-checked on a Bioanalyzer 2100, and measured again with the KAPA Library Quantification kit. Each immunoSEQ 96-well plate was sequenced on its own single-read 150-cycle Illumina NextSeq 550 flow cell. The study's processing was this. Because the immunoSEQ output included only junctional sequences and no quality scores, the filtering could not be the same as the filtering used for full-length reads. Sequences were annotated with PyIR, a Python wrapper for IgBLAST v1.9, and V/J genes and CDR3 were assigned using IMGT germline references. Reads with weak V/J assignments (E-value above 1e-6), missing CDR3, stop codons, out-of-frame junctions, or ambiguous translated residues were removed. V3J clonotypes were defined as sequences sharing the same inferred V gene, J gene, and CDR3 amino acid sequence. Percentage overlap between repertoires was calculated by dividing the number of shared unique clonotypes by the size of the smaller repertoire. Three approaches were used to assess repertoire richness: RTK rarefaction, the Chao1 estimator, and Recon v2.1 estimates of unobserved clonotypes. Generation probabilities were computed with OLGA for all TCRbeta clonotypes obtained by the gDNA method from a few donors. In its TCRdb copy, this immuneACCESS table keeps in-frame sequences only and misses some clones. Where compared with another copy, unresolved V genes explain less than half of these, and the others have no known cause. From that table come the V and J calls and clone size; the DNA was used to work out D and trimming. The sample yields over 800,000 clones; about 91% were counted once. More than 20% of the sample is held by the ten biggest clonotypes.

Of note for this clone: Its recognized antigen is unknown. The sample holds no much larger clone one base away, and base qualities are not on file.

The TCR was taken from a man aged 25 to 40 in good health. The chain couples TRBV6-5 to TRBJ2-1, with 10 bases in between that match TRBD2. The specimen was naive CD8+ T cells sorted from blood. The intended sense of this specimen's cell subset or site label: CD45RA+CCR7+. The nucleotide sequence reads TGTGCCAGCAGCTTAGCTAGCGGGAGTGGCGATGAGCAGTTCTTC. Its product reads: CASSLASGSGDEQFF.